This TCR beta chain was recorded in a study of OX40 agonist ivuxolimab in advanced cancers. Overall study results and limits: Antigen targets of the expanded peripheral T cells went undetermined.

This CDR3 comprises 14 residues. V shed 0 bases and J shed 2 bases, with 9 bases lying between them. CDR1 and CDR2 (germline): SGHRS, YFSETQ. A remark on this clone: Antigen specificity is unknown.

Sequencing was performed with immunoSEQ multiplex PCR; in TCRdb, only in-frame clones are kept and a portion is missing. The data hold tens of thousands of clones, with roughly 88% observed a single time. Blood got drawn at baseline, again on cycle 4 day 1, and then on cycle 7 day 1. This sample comprised CD4+ or CD8+ T cells sorted from blood, obtained in a trial of the OX40 agonist ivuxolimab. The receptor was derived from an adult with an advanced solid tumor such as melanoma, head and neck, liver or kidney cancer. The V gene is TRBV5-1, the J gene TRBJ2-7; weak D call: TRBD1 (5 bases). The CDR3 DNA follows: TGCGCCAGCAGCTTGGACCAGGGTACCTACGAGCAGTACTTC. This encodes CASSLDQGTYEQYF.